The present TCR beta chain was sequenced within a study of blood T cell repertoires in COVID-19. Study as a whole: The origin of the acute and convalescent COVID-19 samples was the United States, Italy and Spain. Sample material is recorded as cDNA or gDNA derived from T cells, B-cell-depleted T cells, or PBMCs.

The CDR3 sequence is 15 residues long. Germline values: CDR1 LGHDT, CDR2 YNNKEL (reference sequence). V dropped 5 bases and J dropped 3 bases, with 16 bases sitting between them. This clone was seen only a few times. Original analysis: Estimates of nucleated cell counts were drawn from the amplification of reference gene primers. Sequencing was performed with immunoSEQ multiplex PCR; in TCRdb, only in-frame clones are kept and a portion is missing. The V and J calls and clone size were taken over from that table, and D and trimming were inferred from the DNA. The repertoire has about 74,000 clones, approximately 84% of them found once; the top ten carry 36%.

The chain links TRBV3-1 (or the pseudogene TRBV3-2) to TRBJ2-5; a possible D gene is TRBD2 (6 bases). The clonotype was recovered from a man between 65 and 85 years old with acute or convalescent COVID-19. The source material was peripheral blood. The CDR3 DNA reads TGTGCCAGCAGCTTCCCTCGGATAGCGGAAGAGACCCAGTACTTC. This translates into CASSFPRIAEETQYF.